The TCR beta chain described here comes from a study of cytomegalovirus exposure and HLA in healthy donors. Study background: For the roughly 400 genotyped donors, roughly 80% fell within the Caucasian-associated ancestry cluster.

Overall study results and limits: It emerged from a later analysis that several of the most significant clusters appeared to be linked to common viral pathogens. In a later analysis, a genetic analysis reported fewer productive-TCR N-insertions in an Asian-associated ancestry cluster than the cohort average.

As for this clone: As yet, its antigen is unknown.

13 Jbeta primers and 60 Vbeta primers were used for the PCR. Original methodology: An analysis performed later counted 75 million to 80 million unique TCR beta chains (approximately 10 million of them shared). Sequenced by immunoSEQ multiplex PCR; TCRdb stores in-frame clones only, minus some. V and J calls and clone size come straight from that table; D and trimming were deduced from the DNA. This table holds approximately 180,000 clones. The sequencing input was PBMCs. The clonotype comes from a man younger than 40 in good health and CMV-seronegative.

As DNA, the CDR3 is TGTGCCAGCAGTTTAGAGGGGGCAGACGAGCAGTACTTC. Its translation: CASSLEGADEQYF. The chain links TRBV28 to TRBJ2-7; TRBD1 matches 7 bases. The CDR3 covers 13 residues. The junction had 3 bases not matched to a gene; V was cut back by 2 bases and J by 5 bases. CDR1 and CDR2 from the germline V gene are MDHEN and SYDVKM.